Listed below are T cell receptor beta chains from one sample, sequenced in a study of cytotoxic CD8 clonotypes in ibrutinib-treated CLL. TCRdb keeps only in-frame clones here, not all; method: immunoSEQ multiplex PCR. This table holds more than 85,000 clones, roughly three quarters found once. The sample in question was PBMCs, obtained after 24 months of ibrutinib treatment. Receptors were obtained from a human donor with chronic lymphocytic leukemia. Both conserved end residues are part of each CDR3. The D gene is left open where the match is weak. Clone sizes are given selectively: once, few, many, or a class where the clone is expanded.

CDR3nt	CDR3aa	d_gene	v_gene	j_gene	abundance
TGTGCCAGCAGCCAAGATCGGATAGGAGCTGCCGGGGGGGGTACGCGGGAGCTGTTTTTT	CASSQDRIGAAGGGTRELFF	TRBD2	TRBV4-2	TRBJ2-2	NA
TGTGCCAGCAGTGAATGGGGACTAGCGGTAGATACGCAGTATTTT	CASSEWGLAVDTQYF	TRBD2	TRBV25-1	TRBJ2-3	NA
TGTGCCAGCAGCTTAGTAGCGGGGGGGTACCAAGAGACCCAGTACTTC	CASSLVAGGYQETQYF	TRBD2	TRBV7-2	TRBJ2-5	NA
TGTGCCAGTAGTAAGAGACTAGCGGGGGCTGATGTCAGCTCCTACAATGAGCAGTTCTTC	CASSKRLAGADVSSYNEQFF	TRBD2	TRBV19	TRBJ2-1	NA
TGCAGCGCCCCCCCCGGAGGGAGTCAGTATTTT	CSAPPGGSQYF	NA	TRBV29-1	TRBJ2-3	NA
TGTGCCAGCAGCGCGGACAGGGGGCATCAGCCCCAGCATTTT	CASSADRGHQPQHF	TRBD1	TRBV9	TRBJ1-5	NA
TGTGCCAGTAAGACCGGGACACAGAACACCGGGGAGCTGTTTTTT	CASKTGTQNTGELFF	NA	TRBV19	TRBJ2-2	NA
TGTGCCAGCAGCTTAGCGGGACAGCAAGAGACCCAGTACTTC	CASSLAGQQETQYF	TRBD1	TRBV7-6	TRBJ2-5	NA
TGTGCCAGCAGTTCGGGAGGGATGAACACTGAAGCTTTCTTT	CASSSGGMNTEAFF	NA	TRBV28	TRBJ1-1	NA
TGTGCCAGCAGCTCTACAGGACAAAACAATCAGCCCCAGCATTTT	CASSSTGQNNQPQHF	NA	TRBV5-5	TRBJ1-5	NA
TGTGCCAGCAGCCAAGTGAGGGGCAAGAACACTGAAGCTTTCTTT	CASSQVRGKNTEAFF	NA	TRBV14	TRBJ1-1	NA
TGCGCCAGCAGCCCTACCCCGGAAAGTAGCAATCAGCCCCAGCATTTT	CASSPTPESSNQPQHF	NA	TRBV4-1	TRBJ1-5	NA
TGTGCCAGCAGTTTTTCAGGGGCCGAGCAGTACTTC	CASSFSGAEQYF	NA	TRBV28	TRBJ2-7	many
TGCGCCAGCAGCCCGGCTGGGGTAGGGTCCTACGAGCAGTACTTC	CASSPAGVGSYEQYF	NA	TRBV4-1	TRBJ2-7	NA
TGTGCCAGCAGCCAAGTGGCCCCTTCCGGGAATGGCTACACCTTC	CASSQVAPSGNGYTF	NA	TRBV4-2	TRBJ1-2	NA
TGTGCCAGCAGTTTCCGTAGAGGAACCTACGAGCAGTACTTC	CASSFRRGTYEQYF	NA	TRBV27	TRBJ2-7	NA
TGTGCCAGCAGTGCCGAGGCGGGAACTGAAGCTTTCTTT	CASSAEAGTEAFF	NA	TRBV6-4	TRBJ1-1	few